Listed here are 3 T cell receptor beta chains from one sample, sequenced in a study of CD8+ T cells in alopecia areata. Cutaneous lymph nodes were pooled and cells sorted by CD4, CD8alpha, NKG2D, NKG2ACE and more. Reverse transcription of extracted RNA yielded cDNA, which provided the sequencing template. Sequencing used immunoSEQ multiplex PCR; TCRdb keeps in-frame clones, though not all of them. The sample is made up of approximately 280,000 clones, none counted only once. Sequenced sample: CD4+ T cells sorted from a lymph node. The receptors were sampled from a C3H/HeJ mouse with alopecia areata. This strain's MHC haplotype is H2-k.

Regarding this clone: Any gene name here is a mouse gene name. The CDR3 loop reads CASSRLGDSAETLYF. CDR3 DNA, as far as it was read: TGTGCTAGCAGTAGACTGGGGGATAGTGCAGAA. The chain combines TRBV17 with TRBJ2-3, with 7 positions matching TRBD2. The read terminates 4 residues before the CDR3 end, so the remaining end is supplied by the germline J gene. The CDR3 spans 15 residues. With V trimmed by 2 bases and J by 0 bases, 2 bases remained unmatched. The germline V gene has CDR1 MNHDT and CDR2 YYDKIL.

Comments on this clone: Gene names are mouse gene names. CDR3 DNA (partial): TGCACCTGCAGTGCAGGACAGCCTAACTATGCT. This encodes CTCSAGQPNYA. The full CDR3 sequence reads CTCSAGQPNYAEQFF. The rearrangement joins TRBV1 to TRBJ2-1, with a weak D call TRBD1 (5 bases). With the read ending 4 residues before the CDR3 end, the germline J gene is used to fill in that end. Trimming stripped 1 base from V and 0 bases from J, with 7 bases between. The CDR3 has 15 amino acids. CDR1 is NSQYPW, CDR2 LRSPGD, per germline (reference sequence).

This clone turned up a few times. Each gene name is a mouse one. The DNA ends 4 residues before the CDR3 does, and the rest of the CDR3 is filled in from the germline J gene. This sequence joins TRBV1 and TRBJ2-1, with 11 nucleotides matching TRBD1. The CDR3 has 17 amino acids. V dropped 0 bases and J dropped 0; count of bases not matched to a gene: 1. The germline V gene has CDR1 NSQYPW and CDR2 LRSPGD (reference sequence). This chain's CDR3 is CTCSAEGQGGNYAEQFF. The sequenced part of the CDR3 DNA is TGCACCTGCAGTGCAGAGGGACAGGGGGGTAACTATGCT.